A selection of T cell receptor beta chains follows, all from one sample in a study of CD8 T cells in Susac syndrome. TCRdb independently ran MiXCR on the immunoSEQ multiplex PCR reads; one entry per CDR3 protein. The sample shows over 350,000 distinct CDR3 sequences, 75% to 90% of them seen only once. The specimen sequenced was CD8+ T cells from PBMCs. These receptor sequences come from a human donor with multiple sclerosis. Both conserved end residues are part of each CDR3. A D gene is named only where the DNA matches it firmly. The size field is filled for only some rows; it gives once, few, many or a size class.

J gene	clone size	V gene	D gene	CDR3 protein	CDR3 DNA
TRBJ2-2	NA	TRBV12-3/TRBV12-4	NA	CASSLRRLVLGGELFF	TGTGCCAGCAGTTTACGGAGACTAGTACTGGGCGGGGAGCTGTTTTTT
TRBJ1-1	NA	TRBV27	NA	CASSPLPPSGTEAFF	TGTGCCAGCAGTCCCCTGCCCCCATCAGGCACTGAAGCTTTCTTT
TRBJ2-7	NA	TRBV28	NA	CATAGVRYEQYF	TGTGCCACCGCAGGGGTCCGTTACGAGCAGTACTTC
TRBJ1-2	NA	TRBV20-1	NA	CSARQGTNYGYTF	TGCAGTGCTAGACAGGGGACTAACTATGGCTACACCTTC
TRBJ1-1	once	TRBV12-3/TRBV12-4	TRBD1	CASSFGVRTGGMSAFF	TGTGCCAGCAGTTTCGGGGTTCGGACAGGGGGAATGAGTGCTTTCTTT
TRBJ2-7	NA	TRBV14	TRBD2	CASSLLAVPYEQYF	TGTGCCAGCAGCCTTCTAGCGGTTCCCTACGAGCAGTACTTC
TRBJ2-5	NA	TRBV24-1	NA	CATRRNGASQETQYF	TGTGCCACCAGGCGGAACGGGGCTTCCCAAGAGACCCAGTACTTC
TRBJ2-3	NA	TRBV9	NA	CASSVEEGWSTDTQYF	TGTGCCAGCAGCGTAGAGGAGGGTTGGAGCACAGATACGCAGTATTTT
TRBJ1-5	NA	TRBV20-1	NA	CSARDNVIEGGLGQPQHF	TGCAGTGCTAGAGATAACGTCATCGAGGGGGGTTTGGGTCAGCCCCAGCATTTT
TRBJ2-7	few	TRBV27	TRBD2	CASSLAGASSYEQYF	TGTGCCAGCTCACTAGCGGGCGCTAGCTCCTACGAGCAGTACTTC
TRBJ1-6	NA	TRBV5-1	NA	CASSLGGLPSSPLHF	TGCGCCAGCAGCTTGGGTGGGCTACCGTCCTCACCCCTCCACTTT